This T cell receptor beta chain appears in the sequencing data of a study of vaccination effects on CD4 cells after COVID-19. Whole-study findings and limits: Marked clonal contraction of both clone types appeared late after vaccination.

With roughly 10 days of culture completed, CD4+ T cells were isolated. The vaccine given was either BNT162b2 or mRNA-1273, in two doses. Germline trimming cut 2 bases from V and 4 bases from J; bases unmatched to any gene: 8. This CDR3 spans 17 amino acids. The germline V gene encodes CDR1 MGHDK and CDR2 SYGVNS. As to this clone: Its antigen is not identified.

The assay was immunoSEQ multiplex PCR, and TCRdb's table has in-frame clones only and misses some. Among approximately 47,000 clones, under 80% were seen once, and the ten largest hold 6% to 7%. V gene TRBV25-1 combines with J gene TRBJ2-1, with 10 bases lining up with TRBD2. The receptor's source is a human donor who received a COVID-19 vaccine. This specimen consisted of CD4+ T cells from PBMCs cultured without peptide, obtained after COVID-19 vaccination. DNA for the CDR3: TGTGCCAGCAGTGAAGGTTGGAGCGGGAGGGTGTACAATGAGCAGTTCTTC. Translating it yields CASSEGWSGRVYNEQFF. The full variable domain, completed using reference TRBV25-1 and TRBJ2-1, is EADIYQTPRYLVIGTGKKITLECSQTMGHDKMYWYQQDPGMELHLIHYSYGVNSTEKGDLSSESTVSRIRTEHFPLTLESARPSHTSQYLCASSEGWSGRVYNEQFFGPGTRLTVL.